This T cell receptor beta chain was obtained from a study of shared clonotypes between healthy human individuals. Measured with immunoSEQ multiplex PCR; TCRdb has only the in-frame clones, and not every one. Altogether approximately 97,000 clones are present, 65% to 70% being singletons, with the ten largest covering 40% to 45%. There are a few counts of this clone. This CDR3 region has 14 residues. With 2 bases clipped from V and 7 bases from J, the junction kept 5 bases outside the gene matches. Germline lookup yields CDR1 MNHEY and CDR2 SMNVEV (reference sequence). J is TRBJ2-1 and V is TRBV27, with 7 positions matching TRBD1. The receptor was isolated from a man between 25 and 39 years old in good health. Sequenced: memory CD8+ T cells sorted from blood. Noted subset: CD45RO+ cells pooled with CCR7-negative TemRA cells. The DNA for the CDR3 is TGTGCCAGCAGTTTAGACAGGGTTGGGAATGAGCAGTTCTTC. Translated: CASSLDRVGNEQFF.